This TCR beta chain emerged from a study of CD8 T cells in Susac syndrome. Random-hexamer reverse transcription was applied to about 0.5 to 1 ug RNA. The method of amplification for TCR beta CDR3 was immunoSEQ multiplex PCR, covering 54 Vbeta and 13 Jbeta. Each CDR3 protein is one row after TCRdb ran MiXCR on the immunoSEQ multiplex PCR reads. The data hold around 170,000 distinct CDR3 sequences, with approximately 95% observed a single time. Negative isolation yielded CD8+ and CD4+ T cells; FACS enriched TEMRA cells. The CDR3 extends over 15 amino acids. With V trimmed by 6 bases and J by 2 bases, 6 bases remained unmatched. This clonotype was observed a single time.

This rearrangement joins TRBV12-3 or TRBV12-4 to TRBJ2-1, with 8 bases matching TRBD1. The sequence derives from a human donor with multiple sclerosis. Sequenced: CD8+ T cells from PBMCs. CDR3 sequence (DNA): TGTGCCAGCAGGTCGGCACAGGGGGCCTACAATGAGCAGTTCTTC. This encodes CASRSAQGAYNEQFF.